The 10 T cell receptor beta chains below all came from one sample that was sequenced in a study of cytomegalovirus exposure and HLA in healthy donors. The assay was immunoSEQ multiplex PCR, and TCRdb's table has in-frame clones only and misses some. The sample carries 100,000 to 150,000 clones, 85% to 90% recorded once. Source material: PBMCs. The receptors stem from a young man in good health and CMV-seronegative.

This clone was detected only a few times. CDR3 in DNA: TGTGCCAGCAGCGCACAGACAGGGGTTGACGCAAAACTGTTTTTT. This gives the protein CASSAQTGVDAKLFF. The rearrangement uses TRBV9 and TRBJ1-4, with 8 bases that match TRBD1. Trimming at V came to 3 bases and at J to 10 bases, leaving 11 bases not matched to a gene. Germline V CDR1 and CDR2: SGDLS, YYNGEE. This CDR3 spans 15 amino acids.

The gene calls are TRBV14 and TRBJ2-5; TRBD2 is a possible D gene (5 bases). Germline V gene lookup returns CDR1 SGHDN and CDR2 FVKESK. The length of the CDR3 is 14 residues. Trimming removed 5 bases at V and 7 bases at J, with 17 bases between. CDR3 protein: CASSEGAAPGTQYF. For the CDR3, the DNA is TGTGCCAGCAGCGAGGGTGCTGCGCCGGGGACCCAGTACTTC.

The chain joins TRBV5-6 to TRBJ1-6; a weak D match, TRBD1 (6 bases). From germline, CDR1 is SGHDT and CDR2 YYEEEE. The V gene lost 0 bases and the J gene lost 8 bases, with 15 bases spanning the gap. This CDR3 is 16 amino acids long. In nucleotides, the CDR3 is TGTGCCAGCAGCTTGGCGGGAGGGGGGGGGTATTCACCCCTCCACTTT. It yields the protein CASSLAGGGGYSPLHF.

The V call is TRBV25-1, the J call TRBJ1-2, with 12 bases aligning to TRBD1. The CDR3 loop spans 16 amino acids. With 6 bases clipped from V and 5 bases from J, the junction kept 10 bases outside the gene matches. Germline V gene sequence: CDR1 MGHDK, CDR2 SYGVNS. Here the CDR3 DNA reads TGTGCCAGCAGCTCCGGGACAGGGGGCCGGCTGTATGGCTACACCTTC. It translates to CASSSGTGGRLYGYTF.

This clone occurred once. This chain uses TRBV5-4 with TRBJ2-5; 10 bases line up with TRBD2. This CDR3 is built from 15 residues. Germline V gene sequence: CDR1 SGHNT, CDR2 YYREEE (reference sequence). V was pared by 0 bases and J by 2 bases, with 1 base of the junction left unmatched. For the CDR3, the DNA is TGTGCCAGCAGCTTGGTAGCGGGAGGACAAGAGACCCAGTACTTC. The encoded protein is CASSLVAGGQETQYF.

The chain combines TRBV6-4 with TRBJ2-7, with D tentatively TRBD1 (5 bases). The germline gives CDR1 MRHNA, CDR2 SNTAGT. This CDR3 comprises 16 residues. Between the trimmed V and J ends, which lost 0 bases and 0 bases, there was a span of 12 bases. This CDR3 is CASSDSIRASSYEQYF. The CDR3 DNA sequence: TGTGCCAGCAGTGACTCTATCAGGGCTAGCTCCTACGAGCAGTACTTC.

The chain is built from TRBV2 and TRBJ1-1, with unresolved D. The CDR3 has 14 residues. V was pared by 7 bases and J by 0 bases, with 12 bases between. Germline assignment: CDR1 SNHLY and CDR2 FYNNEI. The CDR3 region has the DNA TGTGCCAGCATTTCAAGGACTTTGAACACTGAAGCTTTCTTT. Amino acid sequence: CASISRTLNTEAFF.

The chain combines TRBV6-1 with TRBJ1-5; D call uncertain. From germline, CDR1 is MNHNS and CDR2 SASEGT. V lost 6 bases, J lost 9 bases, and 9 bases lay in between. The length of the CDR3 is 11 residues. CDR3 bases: TGTGCCAGCAGCCAGTATGGGCCCCAGCATTTT. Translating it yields CASSQYGPQHF.

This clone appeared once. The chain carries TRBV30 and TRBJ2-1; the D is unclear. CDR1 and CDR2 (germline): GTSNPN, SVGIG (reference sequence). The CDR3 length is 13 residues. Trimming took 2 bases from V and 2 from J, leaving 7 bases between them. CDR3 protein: CAWSFSPYNEQFF. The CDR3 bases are TGTGCCTGGAGTTTCTCCCCCTACAATGAGCAGTTCTTC.

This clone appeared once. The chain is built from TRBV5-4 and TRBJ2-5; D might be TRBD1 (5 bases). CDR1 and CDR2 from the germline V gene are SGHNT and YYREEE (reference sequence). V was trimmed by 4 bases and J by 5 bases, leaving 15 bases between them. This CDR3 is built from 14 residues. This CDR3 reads CASSLGRGLETQYF. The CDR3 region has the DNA TGTGCCAGCAGCCTAGGTAGGGGATTGGAGACCCAGTACTTC.